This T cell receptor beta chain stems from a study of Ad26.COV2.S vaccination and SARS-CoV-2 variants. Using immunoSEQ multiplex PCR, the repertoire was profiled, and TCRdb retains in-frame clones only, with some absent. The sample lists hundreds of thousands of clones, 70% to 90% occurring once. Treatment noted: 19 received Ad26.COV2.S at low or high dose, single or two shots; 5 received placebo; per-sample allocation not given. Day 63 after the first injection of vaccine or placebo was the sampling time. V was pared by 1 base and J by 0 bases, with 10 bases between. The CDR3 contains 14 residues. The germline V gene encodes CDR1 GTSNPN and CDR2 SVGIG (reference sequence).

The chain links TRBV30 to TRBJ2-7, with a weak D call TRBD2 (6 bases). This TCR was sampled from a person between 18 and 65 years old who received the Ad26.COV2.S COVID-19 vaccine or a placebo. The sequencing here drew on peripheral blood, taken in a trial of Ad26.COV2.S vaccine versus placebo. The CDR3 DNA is TGTGCCTGGAGTGCCACCGGGGGCTCCTACGAGCAGTACTTC. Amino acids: CAWSATGGSYEQYF.